The clone carrying this T cell receptor (beta chain) came up a few times. Germline V gene lookup returns CDR1 SGHRS and CDR2 YFSETQ. V lost 4 bases and J 3 bases, leaving 2 bases between the germline ends. The CDR3 runs 11 residues. This sample is part of a study of shared clonotypes between healthy human individuals. Study-wide context: Per-donor plates numbered three CD4 naive, three CD4 memory, two CD8 naive and one CD8 memory.

Data came from immunoSEQ multiplex PCR; TCRdb stores just in-frame clones and leaves some out. The sample includes approximately 2,300,000 clones, roughly 92% of them seen just once. This TCR was recovered from a man between 18 and 29 years old in good health. Some clones in this sample may be carry-over from other donors' samples. The sample consisted of naive CD4+ T cells from PBMCs. This sample's subset: CD45RA+ positively selected. This sequence joins TRBV5-1 and TRBJ1-3; D unclear. CDR3 in DNA: TGCGCCAGCAGCGATGGAAACACCATATATTTT. Protein: CASSDGNTIYF.